Below, 5 T cell receptor beta chains from the same sample are listed, as sequenced in a study of blood T cell repertoires in COVID-19 (dated by TCRdb to 2018 to 2020). Library preparation employed the immunoSEQ multiplex PCR assay. The table comes from immuneACCESS by way of TCRdb, which keeps in-frame sequences with V and J called. Part of the clones is missing from these tables; in studies checked, under half for an unresolved V gene and the rest for unknown reasons. This sample holds around 220,000 clones; almost 90% were observed only once. In total, the top ten clones hold 1.5% of the sample. What was sequenced was peripheral blood. The receptors were sampled from a man aged 18 to 35 with active or convalescent COVID-19.

J is TRBJ1-2 and V is TRBV12-1. TRBV12-1 is reported as a pseudogene. The CDR3 is made up of 12 amino acids. This chain's CDR3 is CASSFLSIYYTF. Here the CDR3 DNA reads TGTGCCAGCAGCTTTCTTTCAATCTACTACACCTTC.

This chain connects TRBV28 to TRBJ2-7, with 10 bases matching TRBD2. The germline CDR1 and CDR2 sequences are MDHEN and SYDVKM. V lost 3 bases and J lost 6; bases outside the gene matches: 17. The CDR3 spans 18 residues. The DNA of the CDR3 is TGTGCCAGCAGTTTTTCCCGCACCACAACTAGCGGGACGGGCGAGCAGTACTTC. Its protein product is CASSFSRTTTSGTGEQYF.

This clone showed up just a few times. The genes are TRBV6-5 and TRBJ2-5; D is perhaps TRBD1 (6 bases). V was cut by 7 bases and J by 5 bases, with 20 bases left in between. The CDR3 length is 15 residues. CDR1 MNHEY and CDR2 SVGAGI come from the germline V gene. CDR3 nucleotide sequence: TGTGCCAGCAAAAGGACAGTCGAGACCGTGGAGACCCAGTACTTC. Encoded protein: CASKRTVETVETQYF.

This clone was observed once. This chain uses TRBV10-2 with TRBJ1-2; 9 bases match TRBD1. V gave up 6 bases and J gave up 6 bases; unmatched junction bases: 8. CDR1 is WSHSY and CDR2 is SAAADI in the germline V gene. CDR3 length: 14 amino acids. CDR3 amino acids: CASSRDRVIHGYTF. The CDR3 DNA is TGCGCCAGCAGCCGGGACAGGGTAATCCATGGCTACACCTTC.

The V call is TRBV19, the J call TRBJ1-4; D possibly corresponds to TRBD1 (6 bases). The CDR3 is made up of 14 amino acids. Germline CDR1 is LNHDA and CDR2 is SQIVND (reference sequence). Trimming shortened V by 3 bases and J by 5 bases, and 10 bases separated the two germline ends. The DNA for the CDR3 is TGTGCCAGTAGTATGGGGGCCCAAAATGAAAAACTGTTTTTT. Protein product: CASSMGAQNEKLFF.